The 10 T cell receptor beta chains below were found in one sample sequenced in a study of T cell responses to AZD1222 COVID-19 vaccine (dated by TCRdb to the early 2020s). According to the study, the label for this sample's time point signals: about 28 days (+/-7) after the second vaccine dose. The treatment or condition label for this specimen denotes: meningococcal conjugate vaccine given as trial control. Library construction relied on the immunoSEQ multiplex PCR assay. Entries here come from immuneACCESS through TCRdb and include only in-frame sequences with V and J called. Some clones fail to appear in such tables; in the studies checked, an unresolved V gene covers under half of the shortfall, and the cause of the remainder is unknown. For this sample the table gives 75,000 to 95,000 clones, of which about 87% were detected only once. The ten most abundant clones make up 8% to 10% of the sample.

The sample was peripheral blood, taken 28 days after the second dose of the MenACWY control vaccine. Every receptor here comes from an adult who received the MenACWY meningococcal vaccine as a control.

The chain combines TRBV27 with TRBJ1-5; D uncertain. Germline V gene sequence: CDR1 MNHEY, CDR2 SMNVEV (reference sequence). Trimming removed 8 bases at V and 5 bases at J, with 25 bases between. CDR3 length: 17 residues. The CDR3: CASGPWRQDGRHQPQHF. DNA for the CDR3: TGTGCCAGCGGCCCGTGGCGGCAGGACGGGAGGCATCAGCCCCAGCATTTT.

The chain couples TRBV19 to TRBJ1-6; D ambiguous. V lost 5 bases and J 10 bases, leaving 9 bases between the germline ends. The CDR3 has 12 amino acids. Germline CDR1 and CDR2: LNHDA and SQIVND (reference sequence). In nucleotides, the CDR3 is TGTGCCAGTAGTCCCAATAGCTCACCCCTCCACTTT. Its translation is CASSPNSSPLHF.

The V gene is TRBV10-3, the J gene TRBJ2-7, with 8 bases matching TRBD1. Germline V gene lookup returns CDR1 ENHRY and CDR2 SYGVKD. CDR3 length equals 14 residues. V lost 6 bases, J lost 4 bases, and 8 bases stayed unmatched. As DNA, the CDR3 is TGTGCCATCAGGGACGCCACAGGGGGATACGAGCAGTACTTC. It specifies CAIRDATGGYEQYF.

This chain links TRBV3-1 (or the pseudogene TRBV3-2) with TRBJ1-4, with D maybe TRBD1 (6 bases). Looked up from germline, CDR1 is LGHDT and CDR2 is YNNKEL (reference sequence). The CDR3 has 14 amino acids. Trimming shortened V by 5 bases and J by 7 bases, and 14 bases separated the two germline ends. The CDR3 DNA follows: TGTGCCAGCAGCAAGTGGGGGCCTGGTGAAAAACTGTTTTTT. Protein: CASSKWGPGEKLFF.

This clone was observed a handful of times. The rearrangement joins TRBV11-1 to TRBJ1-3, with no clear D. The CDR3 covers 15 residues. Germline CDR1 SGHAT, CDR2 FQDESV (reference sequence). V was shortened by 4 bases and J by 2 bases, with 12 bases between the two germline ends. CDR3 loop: CASSSTGGTGNTIYF. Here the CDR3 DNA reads TGTGCCAGCAGCTCCACTGGTGGGACTGGAAACACCATATATTTT.

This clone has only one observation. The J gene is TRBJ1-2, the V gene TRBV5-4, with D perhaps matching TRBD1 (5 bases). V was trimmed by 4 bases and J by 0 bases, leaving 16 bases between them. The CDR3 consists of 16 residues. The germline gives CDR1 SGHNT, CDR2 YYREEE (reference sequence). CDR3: CASSLSRGSSNYGYTF. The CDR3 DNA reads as TGTGCCAGCAGCCTTTCCCGGGGCAGCTCTAACTATGGCTACACCTTC.

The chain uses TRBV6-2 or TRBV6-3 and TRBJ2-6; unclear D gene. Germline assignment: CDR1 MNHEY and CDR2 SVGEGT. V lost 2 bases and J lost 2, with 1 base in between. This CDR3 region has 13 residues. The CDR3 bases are TGTGCCAGCAGTTACGCTGGGGCCAACGTCCTGACTTTC. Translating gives CASSYAGANVLTF.

Written as DNA, the CDR3 is TGTGCCAGCAGAAATGGGGCCGGGGAGCTGTTTTTT. Translated, it gives CASRNGAGELFF. The chain uses TRBV11-3 and TRBJ2-2; no clear D. V gave up 6 bases and J gave up 6 bases, with 8 bases separating them. The CDR3 contains 12 residues. CDR1 and CDR2 (germline): SGHNT, YENEEA.

The CDR3 coding sequence is TGCGCCAGCAGAAGGAACAGCATGGCCACTGAAGCTTTCTTT. It specifies CASRRNSMATEAFF. This chain joins TRBV5-1 and TRBJ1-1; D not certain. V was trimmed by 5 bases and J by 4 bases, leaving 15 bases between them. This CDR3 spans 14 amino acids. CDR1 SGHRS and CDR2 YFSETQ come from the germline V gene. Using reference TRBV5-1 and TRBJ1-1 for the parts outside the CDR3, the full variable domain is KAGVTQTPRYLIKTRGQQVTLSCSPISGHRSVSWYQQTPGQGLQFLFEYFSETQRNKGNFPGRFSGRQFSNSRSEMNVSTLELGDSALYLCASRRNSMATEAFFGQGTRLTVV.

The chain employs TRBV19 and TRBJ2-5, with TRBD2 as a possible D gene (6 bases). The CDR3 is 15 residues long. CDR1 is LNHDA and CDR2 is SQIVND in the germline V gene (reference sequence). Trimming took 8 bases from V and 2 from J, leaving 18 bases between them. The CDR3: CASSTSRDSQETQYF. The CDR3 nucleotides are TGTGCCAGTTCGACCAGCCGGGACTCTCAAGAGACCCAGTACTTC.